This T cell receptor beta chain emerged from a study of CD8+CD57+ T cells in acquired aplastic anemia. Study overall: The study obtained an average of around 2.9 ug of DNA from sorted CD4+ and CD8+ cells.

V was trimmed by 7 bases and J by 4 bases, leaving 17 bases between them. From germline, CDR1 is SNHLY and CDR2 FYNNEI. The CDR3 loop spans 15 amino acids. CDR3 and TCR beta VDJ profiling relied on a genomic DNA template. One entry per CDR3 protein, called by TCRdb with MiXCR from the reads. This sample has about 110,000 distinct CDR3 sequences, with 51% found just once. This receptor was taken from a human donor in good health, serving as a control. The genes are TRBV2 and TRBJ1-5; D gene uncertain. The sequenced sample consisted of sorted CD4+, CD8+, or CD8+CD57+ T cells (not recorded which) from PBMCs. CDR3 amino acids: CASMAENAGNQPQHF. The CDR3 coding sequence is TGTGCCAGCATGGCAGAAAATGCAGGAAATCAGCCCCAGCATTTT.